The 25 T cell receptor beta chains in this list originate from one sample, sequenced in a study of cytomegalovirus exposure and HLA in healthy donors. Profiled with immunoSEQ multiplex PCR; TCRdb holds only in-frame clones, not every one. The sample records 60,000 to 80,000 clones, just under 85% being singletons. Sequencing was performed on PBMCs. The source of these receptors is a man aged 25 to 40 in good health and CMV-seronegative.

This clone was seen at least ten times. The chain is built from TRBV6-1 and TRBJ2-5; TRBD1 aligns across 7 bases. The CDR3 totals 13 residues. J lost 2 bases, V lost 7 bases, and 4 bases had no gene match. CDR1 and CDR2 (germline): MNHNS, SASEGT. The CDR3 protein is CASIRDRQETQYF. The CDR3 nucleotides read TGTGCCAGCATTAGGGACAGACAAGAGACCCAGTACTTC.

V usage is TRBV6-5 and J usage is TRBJ2-1, with 8 bases identical to TRBD2. V gave up 0 bases and J gave up 2 bases; unmatched junction bases: 3. In germline, CDR1 is MNHEY, CDR2 SVGAGI. The CDR3 is made up of 16 amino acids. The CDR3 loop reads CASSYSAGAAYNEQFF. Here the CDR3 DNA reads TGTGCCAGCAGTTACTCAGCGGGAGCAGCCTACAATGAGCAGTTCTTC.

The rearrangement links TRBV11-3 to TRBJ1-2; no definite D call. Looked up from germline, CDR1 is SGHNT and CDR2 is YENEEA. V gave up 1 base and J gave up 0 bases, with 15 bases separating them. CDR3 length: 17 residues. CDR3 loop: CASSLGIKARANYGYTF. As DNA, the CDR3 is TGTGCCAGCAGCTTAGGAATTAAAGCCCGAGCTAACTATGGCTACACCTTC.

This rearrangement joins TRBV29-1 to TRBJ1-3, with TRBD1 as a possible D gene (5 bases). Between the trimmed V and J ends, which lost 4 bases and 3 bases, there was a span of 10 bases. Germline loops: CDR1 SQVTM, CDR2 ANQGSEA. This CDR3 spans 13 amino acids. For the CDR3, the DNA is TGCAGCGTTGGAGGAGGGGTTGGAAACACCATATATTTT. Translation: CSVGGGVGNTIYF.

This chain connects TRBV5-1 to TRBJ2-1, with D tentatively TRBD1 (5 bases). The CDR3 totals 11 residues. Germline CDR1 SGHRS, CDR2 YFSETQ. Between the trimmed V and J ends, which lost 4 bases and 7 bases, there was a span of 6 bases. The chain's CDR3 is CASSRQNEQFF. CDR3 coding DNA: TGCGCCAGCAGCCGACAGAATGAGCAGTTCTTC. Combining the CDR3 with reference TRBV5-1 and TRBJ2-1 gives the whole variable domain KAGVTQTPRYLIKTRGQQVTLSCSPISGHRSVSWYQQTPGQGLQFLFEYFSETQRNKGNFPGRFSGRQFSNSRSEMNVSTLELGDSALYLCASSRQNEQFFGPGTRLTVL.

The chain couples TRBV4-3 to TRBJ2-1; TRBD1 is a possible D gene (7 bases). V gave up 1 base and J gave up 4 bases, with 23 bases separating them. The CDR3 runs to 19 residues. Germline V gene data show CDR1 as LGHNA and CDR2 as YSLEER. CDR3 region: CASSQGDGGGPHRYNEQFF. The CDR3 DNA sequence: TGCGCCAGCAGCCAAGGGGATGGAGGGGGCCCACACAGATACAATGAGCAGTTCTTC.

V is TRBV5-1 and J is TRBJ1-6; 7 bases map to TRBD1. Trimming removed 0 bases from V and 7 bases from J; junction bases left unmatched: 4. Germline CDR1 SGHRS, CDR2 YFSETQ. CDR3 length equals 15 residues. The CDR3 nucleotides read TGCGCCAGCAGCTTGGGGGCAGGGGGAAATTCACCCCTCCACTTT. Amino acids: CASSLGAGGNSPLHF.

By its share, this clone is medium-sized. The rearrangement joins TRBV7-9 to TRBJ1-2; no clear D gene. CDR1 is SEHNR and CDR2 is FQNEAQ in the germline V gene (reference sequence). V was trimmed by 5 bases and J by 8 bases, leaving 15 bases between them. The CDR3 is 13 amino acids. CDR3 coding DNA: TGTGCCAGCAGCCCGCGTTACGATTACGGCTACACCTTC. As protein: CASSPRYDYGYTF.

The rearrangement joins TRBV7-3 to TRBJ2-3, with 7 bases that match TRBD2. V dropped 10 bases and J dropped 6; count of bases not matched to a gene: 16. The length of the CDR3 is 15 residues. Germline values: CDR1 SGHTA, CDR2 FQGTGA. CDR3 amino acids: CATGGIARESDTQYF. In DNA form, the CDR3 reads TGTGCCACGGGGGGAATAGCGCGGGAATCGGATACGCAGTATTTT.

CDR3 DNA: TGTGCCATCAGTGATTGGGAACGGGACACCGACACAGATACGCAGTATTTT. The encoded protein is CAISDWERDTDTDTQYF. The chain joins TRBV10-3 to TRBJ2-3; perhaps TRBD1 as D (6 bases). CDR3 length equals 17 residues. V lost 3 bases and J 2 bases, leaving 18 bases between the germline ends. Germline V lookup: CDR1 ENHRY, CDR2 SYGVKD.

This clone was found once. The DNA for the CDR3 is TGTGCCAGCAGTTACTCGGACAGGGGGGGTGAAAAACTGTTTTTT. This encodes CASSYSDRGGEKLFF. The gene calls are TRBV6-6 and TRBJ1-4; 10 bases map to TRBD1. The V gene's germline CDR1 is MNHNY and CDR2 SVGAGI (reference sequence). The J segment lost 7 bases and the V segment lost 0 bases, leaving 2 bases of the junction unmatched. The CDR3 loop spans 15 amino acids.

The chain carries TRBV7-9 and TRBJ2-2, with 10 nucleotides matching TRBD1. Losses at the gene ends were 5 bases for V and 3 bases for J; bases not matched to a gene: 3. Germline CDR1 reads SEHNR; CDR2 reads FQNEAQ (reference sequence). The CDR3 is made up of 15 amino acids. CDR3 DNA sequence: TGTGCCAGCAGCAGGGGGACAGGGGACACCGGGGAGCTGTTTTTT. As protein: CASSRGTGDTGELFF.

J is TRBJ2-5 and V is TRBV7-2; 7 bases agree with TRBD2. Germline loops: CDR1 SGHTA, CDR2 FQGNSA. After removal of 1 base from V and 4 bases from J, the junction contained 3 bases not matched to a gene. The CDR3 is 14 residues long. CDR3 loop: CASSLGGGAETQYF. The CDR3 DNA sequence: TGTGCCAGCAGCTTAGGGGGAGGGGCAGAGACCCAGTACTTC.

This clone was recorded only once. The V and J genes are TRBV13 and TRBJ2-7, with 12 bases lining up with TRBD2. CDR3 length: 15 amino acids. Germline CDR1 and CDR2: PRHDT and FYEKMQ (reference sequence). The J segment lost 4 bases and the V segment lost 5 bases, leaving 6 bases of the junction unmatched. The DNA for the CDR3 is TGTGCCAGCAGCCCACGACTAGCGGGAGTTTACGAGCAGTACGTC. Amino acid sequence: CASSPRLAGVYEQYV.

The V call is TRBV9, the J call TRBJ1-2; TRBD1 might be the D (6 bases). The CDR3 runs to 14 residues. The germline gives CDR1 SGDLS, CDR2 YYNGEE. Trimming took 3 bases from V and 8 from J, leaving 17 bases between them. CDR3 DNA: TGTGCCAGCAGCGAGCTATACAGGGCGCGGGGCTACACCTTC. This translates into CASSELYRARGYTF.

This chain links TRBV16 with TRBJ1-1; no clear D gene. V shed 1 base and J shed 1 base, with 7 bases lying between them. The germline gives CDR1 KGHSY, CDR2 FQNENV. This CDR3 has 14 residues. The CDR3 reads CASSQFAGNTEAFF. The CDR3 bases are TGTGCCAGCAGCCAATTTGCAGGGAACACTGAAGCTTTCTTT.

This clone was recorded only once. This chain links TRBV6-6 with TRBJ2-7, with D maybe TRBD2 (5 bases). V was pared by 4 bases and J by 4 bases, with 14 bases between. The CDR3 runs 14 residues. Germline V gene lookup returns CDR1 MNHNY and CDR2 SVGAGI (reference sequence). The CDR3 nucleotides read TGTGCCAGCAGTTCCGGGGTAAAATTATACGAGCAGTACTTC. Translation: CASSSGVKLYEQYF.

The V gene is TRBV5-1, the J gene TRBJ1-4; a weak D match, TRBD1 (5 bases). V lost 0 bases and J lost 6, with 9 bases in between. The germline V gene encodes CDR1 SGHRS and CDR2 YFSETQ. CDR3 length: 14 amino acids. CDR3 in DNA: TGCGCCAGCAGCTTGGGGGGCGCGGATGAAAAACTGTTTTTT. Its translation is CASSLGGADEKLFF.

The rearrangement links TRBV5-1 to TRBJ2-1, with 9 bases aligning to TRBD1. Germline loops: CDR1 SGHRS, CDR2 YFSETQ. This CDR3 is 15 amino acids long. After removal of 2 bases from V and 8 bases from J, the junction contained 8 bases not matched to a gene. The CDR3 sequence is CASSFSQGAGDEQFF. The CDR3 nucleotides are TGCGCCAGCAGCTTCTCACAGGGGGCTGGCGATGAGCAGTTCTTC.

The chain has TRBV11-3 and TRBJ1-1; TRBD1 might be the D (5 bases). This CDR3 is built from 13 residues. Germline V CDR1 and CDR2: SGHNT, YENEEA. V lost 2 bases and J lost 4, with 8 bases in between. CDR3 nucleotides: TGTGCCAGCAGCTTATTTCAGGGCACTGAAGCTTTCTTT. Translation: CASSLFQGTEAFF.

This clone was seen a single time. The chain is built from TRBV6-5 and TRBJ1-1; D is unclear. Germline V gene lookup returns CDR1 MNHEY and CDR2 SVGAGI. The CDR3 has 13 amino acids. Trimming removed 8 bases at V and 5 bases at J, with 15 bases between. CDR3 loop: CASVTGVGTEAFF. CDR3 sequence (DNA): TGTGCCAGCGTCACGGGAGTGGGAACTGAAGCTTTCTTT.

The rearrangement joins TRBV6-4 to TRBJ1-5; D call uncertain. From germline, CDR1 is MRHNA and CDR2 SNTAGT. Between the trimmed V and J ends, which lost 4 bases and 0 bases, there was a span of 10 bases. This CDR3 has 15 residues. Written as DNA, the CDR3 is TGTGCCAGCAGTGGCACAGAGTATAGCAATCAGCCCCAGCATTTT. This translates into CASSGTEYSNQPQHF.

The J gene is TRBJ2-7, the V gene TRBV11-2; TRBD1 aligns across 12 bases. Looked up from germline, CDR1 is SGHAT and CDR2 is FQNNGV. This CDR3 region has 15 residues. V trimming: 0 bases; J trimming: 7 bases; junction bases outside the gene matches: 4. CDR3 DNA sequence: TGTGCCAGCAGCTTAGATCGGGACAGGGGGCTTGAGCAGTACTTC. Translated, it gives CASSLDRDRGLEQYF.

The rearrangement joins TRBV6-6 to TRBJ2-6; D perhaps matches TRBD2 (5 bases). CDR1 and CDR2 (germline): MNHNY, SVGAGI (reference sequence). V was clipped by 5 bases and J by 0 bases, with 11 bases between them. This CDR3 contains 16 residues. The CDR3 is CASSRRGNSGANVLTF. The CDR3, as DNA: TGTGCCAGCAGTCGACGAGGGAACTCTGGGGCCAACGTCCTGACTTTC.

The chain has TRBV6-5 and TRBJ1-3, with TRBD1 matching 9 bases. The CDR3 is made up of 14 amino acids. Germline CDR1 MNHEY, CDR2 SVGAGI. Trimming cost V 5 bases and J 3 bases; bases outside gene matches: 2. The CDR3 bases are TGTGCCAGCAGTACAGGGGGCAATGGAAACACCATATATTTT. This codes for CASSTGGNGNTIYF.